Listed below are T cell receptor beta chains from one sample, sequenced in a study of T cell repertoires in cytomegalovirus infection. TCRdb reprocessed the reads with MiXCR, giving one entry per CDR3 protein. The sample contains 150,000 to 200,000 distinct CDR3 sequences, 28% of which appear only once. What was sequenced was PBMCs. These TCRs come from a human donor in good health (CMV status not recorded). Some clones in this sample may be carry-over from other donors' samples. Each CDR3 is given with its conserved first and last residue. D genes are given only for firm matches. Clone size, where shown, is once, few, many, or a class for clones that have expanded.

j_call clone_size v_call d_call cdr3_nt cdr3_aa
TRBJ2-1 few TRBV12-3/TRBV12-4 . TGTGCCAGCAGTCCCTCGGGACGAAACGGGAATGAGCAGTTCTTC CASSPSGRNGNEQFF
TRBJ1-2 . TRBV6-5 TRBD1 TGTGCCAGCAGTTACTCTGTCACAGGGACAGAGCGGGGCTACACCTTC CASSYSVTGTERGYTF
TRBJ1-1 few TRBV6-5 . TGTGCCAGCAGTCCCTGGGGAGGGGGCACTGAAGCTTTCTTT CASSPWGGGTEAFF
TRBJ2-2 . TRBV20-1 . TGCAGTGCTAGAGTCACCGGGGAGCTGTTTTTT CSARVTGELFF
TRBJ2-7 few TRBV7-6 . TGTGCCAGCAGCTTAGAAGCAGGGGAACGCGAGCAGTACTTC CASSLEAGEREQYF
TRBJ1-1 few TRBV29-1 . TGCAGCGTTCAAGAGTTGTACACTGAAGCTTTCTTT CSVQELYTEAFF
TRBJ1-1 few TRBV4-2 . TGTGCCAGCAGCCAAGTTAAGATCGGGAACACTGAAGCTTTCTTT CASSQVKIGNTEAFF
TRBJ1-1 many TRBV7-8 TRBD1 TGTGCCAGCAGCCCCGGACAGGGGTCGGGGACTGAAGCTTTCTTT CASSPGQGSGTEAFF
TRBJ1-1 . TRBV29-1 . TGCAGCGTTGGGAGGGGTTCAATGAACACTGAAGCTTTCTTT CSVGRGSMNTEAFF
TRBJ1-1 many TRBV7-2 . TGTGCCAGCAGCCCCCGGCCCGCACGTGGGGGTGAAGCTTTCTTT CASSPRPARGGEAFF
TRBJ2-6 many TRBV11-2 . TGTGCCAGCAGCTCACAGGGTACCGGGGCCAACGTCCTGACTTTC CASSSQGTGANVLTF
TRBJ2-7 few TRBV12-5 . TGTGCTAGTGGTTCCAGGGAGAGCGACGAGCAGTACTTC CASGSRESDEQYF
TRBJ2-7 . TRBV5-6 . TGTGCCAGCAGCCCAGACCGGGGCCGGGCTAACGAGCAGTACTTC CASSPDRGRANEQYF
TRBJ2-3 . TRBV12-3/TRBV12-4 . TGTGCCAGCAGTGCAAGGCTAGCTGAAGATACGCAGTATTTT CASSARLAEDTQYF
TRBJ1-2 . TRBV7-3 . TGTGCCAATCAATTAACAGGGTTAGCTAACTATGGCTACACCTTC CANQLTGLANYGYTF
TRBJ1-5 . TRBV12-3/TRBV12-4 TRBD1 TGTGCCAGCAGTTTGAGGACAGGGACGGGTCAGCCCCAGCATTTT CASSLRTGTGQPQHF
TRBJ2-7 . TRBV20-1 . TGCAGTGCTCTAAGAGAGGAGGTCGAGCAGTACTTC CSALREEVEQYF
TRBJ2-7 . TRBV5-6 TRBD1 TGTGCCAGCAGCTTGGAAGGCCCGGGGACAGGGTACTACGAGCAGTACTTC CASSLEGPGTGYYEQYF
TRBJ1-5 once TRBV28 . TGTGCCAGCAGGGTACAGGGTGGGGGAGGCAATCAGCCCCAGCATTTT CASRVQGGGGNQPQHF
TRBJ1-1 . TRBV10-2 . TGCGCCAGCAGTGAATCTTGGGGGGGGGAGAACACTGAAGCTTTCTTT CASSESWGGENTEAFF
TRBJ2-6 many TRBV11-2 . TGTGCCAGCAGCTCAAGGGGGGGCGCTGGGGCCAACGTCCTGACTTTC CASSSRGGAGANVLTF
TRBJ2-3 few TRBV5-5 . TGTGCCAGCAGGGTTACAGGAAAAGATACGCAGTATTTT CASRVTGKDTQYF
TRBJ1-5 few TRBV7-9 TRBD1 TGTGCCAGCAGCTTGGACAGGGCAGATCAGCCCCAGCATTTT CASSLDRADQPQHF
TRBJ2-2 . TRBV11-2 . TGTGCCAGCAGCTTAGTAACAGAGAACACCGGGGAGCTGTTTTTT CASSLVTENTGELFF
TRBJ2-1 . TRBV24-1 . TGTGCCACCAGTGGATCGGGGCGAAATGAGCAGTTCTTC CATSGSGRNEQFF
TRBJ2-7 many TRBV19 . TGTGCCAGTAGTACGAACAGGGTTGGGAATAACGAGCAGTACTTC CASSTNRVGNNEQYF
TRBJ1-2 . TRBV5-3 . TGTGCCAGCAGGACCATGGGCAGGGTTAACTATGGCTACACCTTC CASRTMGRVNYGYTF
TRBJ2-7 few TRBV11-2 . TGTGCCAGCAGCTATCGGGTAGGGGCGCGATACGAGCAGTACTTC CASSYRVGARYEQYF
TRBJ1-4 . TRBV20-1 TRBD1 TGCAGTGCTAGGGGGGACAGGGGGGGAAGGCATGAAAAACTGTTTTTT CSARGDRGGRHEKLFF